This T cell receptor beta chain stems from a study of blood T cell repertoires in COVID-19. About the study: Sample material is recorded as cDNA or gDNA derived from T cells, B-cell-depleted T cells, or PBMCs.

TCRdb's copy holds only in-frame clones and misses some; the assay was immunoSEQ multiplex PCR. The sample lists more than 200,000 clones, 80% to 90% seen once, with 3.5% to 4.5% in the top ten. The germline CDR1 and CDR2 sequences are MDHEN and SYDVKM. There are 17 residues in the CDR3. Unmatched junction bases numbered 9, after V lost 6 bases and J lost 0 bases. The sequenced sample consisted of PBMCs or T cells enriched from blood (not recorded which). The sequence was collected from a woman aged 25-40 years who had recovered from COVID-19. The chain employs TRBV28 and TRBJ1-4; 8 bases align to TRBD1. Here the CDR3 reads CASSRAGTGATNEKLFF. The CDR3, as DNA: TGTGCCAGCAGCCGAGCCGGGACAGGAGCAACTAATGAAAAACTGTTTTTT. The whole variable domain, remainder taken from reference TRBV28 and TRBJ1-4, is DVKVTQSSRYLVKRTGEKVFLECVQDMDHENMFWYRQDPGLGLRLIYFSYDVKMKEKGDIPEGYSVSREKKERFSLILESASTNQTSMYLCASSRAGTGATNEKLFFGSGTQLSVL.